The 14 T cell receptor beta chains below come from one sample, sequenced in a study of shared clonotypes between healthy human individuals. Profiling relied on immunoSEQ multiplex PCR, and the TCRdb table lists in-frame clones only, not all of them. In the table there are some 2,500,000 clones, 80% to 95% of which are singletons. What was sequenced was naive CD4+ T cells from PBMCs. Subset described: CD45RA+ positively selected. The receptors were gathered from a man younger than 35 in good health. Some clones in this sample may be carry-over from other donors' samples.

The chain couples TRBV2 to TRBJ1-5; 7 nucleotides align to TRBD1. The CDR3 sequence is 16 residues long. The germline V gene encodes CDR1 SNHLY and CDR2 FYNNEI. Germline trimming cut 6 bases from V and 0 bases from J; bases unmatched to any gene: 8. CDR3 protein: CASRSDRVSSNQPQHF. DNA for the CDR3: TGTGCCAGCAGGTCCGACAGGGTATCTAGCAATCAGCCCCAGCATTTT.

In this sample, this clone turned up once. The chain carries TRBV25-1 and TRBJ2-6; D uncertain. CDR3 length equals 15 residues. With 2 bases removed from V and 3 bases from J, the gap between germline ends came to 8 bases. Germline V gene sequence: CDR1 MGHDK, CDR2 SYGVNS. CDR3 region: CASSEPRNGANVLTF. The CDR3 nucleotides read TGTGCCAGCAGTGAACCCCGTAATGGGGCCAACGTCCTGACTTTC. The full variable domain, rest sourced from reference TRBV25-1 and TRBJ2-6, is EADIYQTPRYLVIGTGKKITLECSQTMGHDKMYWYQQDPGMELHLIHYSYGVNSTEKGDLSSESTVSRIRTEHFPLTLESARPSHTSQYLCASSEPRNGANVLTFGAGSRLTVL.

This clone was found once. This sequence joins TRBV9 and TRBJ2-7; D ambiguous. The CDR3 contains 17 residues. Trimming removed 4 bases from V and 2 bases from J, with 22 bases in between. Looked up from germline, CDR1 is SGDLS and CDR2 is YYNGEE. This CDR3 reads CASSPQRWQEPTYEQYF. The CDR3 DNA reads as TGTGCCAGCAGCCCCCAAAGGTGGCAGGAGCCAACCTACGAGCAGTACTTC. The variable domain in full, with the rest retrieved from reference TRBV9 and TRBJ2-7, is DSGVTQTPKHLITATGQRVTLRCSPRSGDLSVYWYQQSLDQGLQFLIQYYNGEERAKGNILERFSAQQFPDLHSELNLSSLELGDSALYFCASSPQRWQEPTYEQYFGPGTRLTVT.

V and J are TRBV11-1 and TRBJ2-7; unclear D gene. The germline V gene encodes CDR1 SGHAT and CDR2 FQDESV (reference sequence). Trimming cost V 0 bases and J 1 base, with 7 bases left between them. This CDR3 contains 14 residues. The DNA of the CDR3 is TGTGCCAGCAGCTTAGCGCTACTGTCCTACGAGCAGTACTTC. Translated, it gives CASSLALLSYEQYF.

J is TRBJ2-5 and V is TRBV5-4; unclear D gene. Germline V gene sequence: CDR1 SGHNT, CDR2 YYREEE (reference sequence). The V and J ends lost 4 bases and 3 bases respectively, with 10 bases between them. CDR3 length: 13 amino acids. CDR3 bases: TGTGCCAGCAGCCCCGGACGGGAAGAGACCCAGTACTTC. Translated: CASSPGREETQYF.

The rearrangement joins TRBV28 to TRBJ1-5; 8 bases agree with TRBD1. The length of the CDR3 is 12 residues. Germline V gene lookup returns CDR1 MDHEN and CDR2 SYDVKM. V dropped 7 bases and J dropped 7; count of bases not matched to a gene: 3. As DNA, the CDR3 is TGTGCCAGCACCGGGACAGGCCAGCCCCAGCATTTT. It codes for CASTGTGQPQHF.

This chain joins TRBV27 and TRBJ2-1; TRBD2 aligns across 8 bases. The CDR3 totals 20 residues. Trimming removed 1 base from V and 6 bases from J; junction bases left unmatched: 20. Germline CDR1 MNHEY, CDR2 SMNVEV (reference sequence). The CDR3 bases are TGTGCCAGCAGTTTATATCCCCAACCCCGAAGACTAGCGCTTTTCAATGAGCAGTTCTTC. Its protein product is CASSLYPQPRRLALFNEQFF.

The chain is built from TRBV11-2 and TRBJ1-4; D is possibly TRBD1 (5 bases). V gave up 0 bases and J gave up 13 bases, with 12 bases separating them. Per germline, CDR1 SGHAT and CDR2 FQNNGV. The CDR3 runs to 13 residues. As DNA, the CDR3 is TGTGCCAGCAGCTTAGATCGGGGGGATTTACTGTTTTTT. Residues: CASSLDRGDLLFF.

This chain joins TRBV6-5 and TRBJ1-1; D possibly corresponds to TRBD1 (5 bases). Germline V gives CDR1 MNHEY, CDR2 SVGAGI. V was trimmed by 8 bases and J by 10 bases, leaving 20 bases between them. The CDR3 is made up of 13 amino acids. CDR3 nucleotides: TGTGCCAGCCCGAACCGGGGGTTTAAAGGAGCTTTCTTT. It codes for CASPNRGFKGAFF.

The rearrangement joins TRBV6-5 to TRBJ2-2; D may correspond to TRBD1 or TRBD2 (5 bases each). Germline V lookup: CDR1 MNHEY, CDR2 SVGAGI. Trimming left V 2 bases short and J 4 bases short, with 11 bases between. The CDR3 length is 15 residues. DNA for the CDR3: TGTGCCAGCAGTTACGAGGGGTTGAGCACCGGGGAGCTGTTTTTT. Amino acid sequence: CASSYEGLSTGELFF.

CDR3 sequence reads: CASSKQVNYGYTF. CDR3 bases: TGTGCCAGCAGTAAACAGGTTAACTATGGCTACACCTTC. The chain combines TRBV27 with TRBJ1-2, with D maybe TRBD1 (5 bases). The CDR3 is made up of 13 amino acids. V gave up 5 bases and J gave up 1 base, with 8 bases separating them. From germline, CDR1 is MNHEY and CDR2 SMNVEV (reference sequence).

The V call is TRBV7-3, the J call TRBJ2-1, with 9 bases lining up with TRBD2. The CDR3 has 18 residues. V shed 0 bases and J 8 bases; nucleotides not matched to a gene: 14. In germline, CDR1 is SGHTA, CDR2 FQGTGA. The CDR3 sequence is CASSLTGLAGMSVYEQFF. The CDR3 bases are TGTGCCAGCAGCTTAACGGGGCTAGCGGGGATGTCCGTTTATGAGCAGTTCTTC.

This clone showed up just once. V is TRBV25-1 and J is TRBJ2-1; 10 nucleotides agree with TRBD1. V shed 4 bases and J 7 bases; nucleotides not matched to a gene: 7. The CDR3 has 15 residues. CDR1 MGHDK and CDR2 SYGVNS come from the germline V gene. The CDR3 region has the DNA TGTGCCAGCAGTGGTCATGACAGGGGGCTAAATGAGCAGTTCTTC. This codes for CASSGHDRGLNEQFF.

Only one count was recorded for this clone. V and J are TRBV29-1 and TRBJ2-1; D perhaps matches TRBD1 (6 bases). The CDR3 extends over 13 amino acids. V was trimmed by 7 bases and J by 6 bases, leaving 16 bases between them. The germline gives CDR1 SQVTM, CDR2 ANQGSEA. The CDR3 spells CSAHRDNSNEQFF. CDR3 DNA sequence: TGCAGCGCCCATAGGGACAATTCCAATGAGCAGTTCTTC.